This T cell receptor beta chain appears in the sequencing data of a study of CD8+ T cells in alopecia areata. Study-level information: Severity of treated patients was scored by affected scalp percentage.

Trimming left V 6 bases short and J 0 bases short, with 11 bases between. Per the germline V gene, CDR1 is MGHDK and CDR2 is SYGVNS. The CDR3 loop spans 15 amino acids. Reverse transcription of extracted RNA yielded cDNA, which provided the sequencing template. TCRdb keeps only in-frame clones here, not all; method: immunoSEQ multiplex PCR. The sample carries approximately 200,000 clones, 60% to 70% recorded once. Study-wide findings and caveats: Greater clonality was observed in lesional scalp samples, especially alopecia totalis/universalis, versus normal scalp. A single nonresponder leaves the baseline CD8+ expansion link to response uncertain. In scalp, tofacitinib significantly decreased clonality and expanded CD8+ clones among the top 100.

Points on this clone: Its specificity is unknown.

Stated treatment: oral pan-JAK inhibitor, 5-10 mg twice daily. This chain connects TRBV25-1 to TRBJ2-2; the D is unclear. The TCR originated in a human donor with alopecia areata. The sequencing here drew on CD4+ T cells sorted from blood, taken at week 4, from a patient treated with tofacitinib. The CDR3 region is CASRDDSANTGELFF. CDR3 sequence (DNA): TGTGCCAGCAGGGATGACTCCGCGAACACCGGGGAGCTGTTTTTT.